This T cell receptor beta chain was sequenced for a study of shared clonotypes between healthy human individuals. Points from the study as a whole: Blood alone was sampled, and tissue repertoires likely differ. Sorted-subset samples were not fully sequenced, rarefaction indicated.

The authors' processing: Filtering differed because ImmunoSEQ produced junction-only sequences that carried no quality scores. Sequenced by immunoSEQ multiplex PCR; TCRdb stores in-frame clones only, minus some. The V and J calls and the clone size are those of that table, but D and trimming were determined from the DNA. The data contain some 2 million clones, about 95% of them seen just once; the ten biggest clones take up 0.13%. The CDR3 loop spans 15 amino acids. V was clipped by 0 bases and J by 4 bases, with 9 bases between them. CDR1 is MNHEY and CDR2 is SVGAGI in the germline V gene. Donors included only healthy HIV-negative adults lacking recent acute infections or vaccinations. In regard to this clone: Its specificity is not known.

The sequence was obtained from a man aged 18 to 35 in good health. Sequenced sample: naive CD4+ T cells sorted from blood. Subset given: CD45RA+ positively selected. The chain recombines TRBV6-5 with TRBJ2-2; no reliable D call. The DNA for the CDR3 is TGTGCCAGCAGTTACTCGATTACCACCACCGGGGAGCTGTTTTTT. Protein product: CASSYSITTTGELFF.